Each of the 23 T cell receptor beta chains below was sequenced from the same sample in a study of cytomegalovirus exposure and HLA in healthy donors. Primers included in the PCR were 60 Vbeta and 13 Jbeta primers. The data were produced by immunoSEQ multiplex PCR, yet TCRdb's version contains in-frame clones alone and is incomplete. The sample has under 35,000 clones, and its top ten clones hold 0.7% to 0.75%. Material: PBMCs. The receptors here all came from a young man in good health and CMV-seronegative.

The chain carries TRBV6-5 and TRBJ1-2; 8 positions agree with TRBD1. Germline-derived CDR1 and CDR2 are MNHEY and SVGAGI. The CDR3 runs to 13 residues. The trim removed 6 bases at V and 8 bases at J, leaving 8 bases unmatched. CDR3 sequence reads: CASRTQGARGYTF. For the CDR3, the DNA is TGTGCCAGCAGGACTCAGGGGGCGCGGGGCTACACCTTC.

This sequence joins TRBV29-1 and TRBJ1-1; maybe TRBD1 (6 bases). CDR1 is SQVTM, CDR2 ANQGSEA, per germline. The CDR3 is made up of 14 amino acids. V was trimmed by 5 bases and J by 10 bases, leaving 23 bases between them. CDR3 loop: CSVCIGRHGGSAFF. The CDR3 DNA reads TGCAGCGTTTGTATTGGACGGCATGGGGGCTCAGCTTTCTTT.

The genes are TRBV27 and TRBJ2-7; D is undetermined. V gave up 3 bases and J gave up 3 bases, with 12 bases separating them. The CDR3 is made up of 14 amino acids. Germline CDR1 MNHEY, CDR2 SMNVEV (reference sequence). The CDR3 DNA follows: TGTGCCAGCAGTTTCCTCGCGAACAGCTACGAGCAGTACTTC. Encoded protein: CASSFLANSYEQYF.

This chain uses TRBV29-1 with TRBJ2-7; 11 bases align to TRBD1. CDR1 and CDR2 from the germline V gene are SQVTM and ANQGSEA. The CDR3 covers 17 residues. With 5 bases clipped from V and 3 bases from J, the junction kept 15 bases outside the gene matches. CDR3: CSVLGTGGALANYEQYF. The CDR3 nucleotides are TGCAGCGTTTTAGGGACAGGGGGGGCCCTAGCCAACTACGAGCAGTACTTC.

The CDR3 here is CASSQRTANTEAFF. The CDR3 region has the DNA TGTGCCAGCAGTCAAAGGACAGCGAACACTGAAGCTTTCTTT. The chain combines TRBV27 with TRBJ1-1, with D perhaps TRBD1 (6 bases). The CDR3 length is 14 residues. CDR1 and CDR2 (germline): MNHEY, SMNVEV (reference sequence). V was trimmed by 5 bases and J by 1 base, leaving 11 bases between them.

This chain joins TRBV6-1 and TRBJ2-7; TRBD1 matches 8 bases. This CDR3 region has 14 residues. V gave up 7 bases and J gave up 0 bases; unmatched junction bases: 5. Germline V CDR1 and CDR2: MNHNS, SASEGT. CDR3 sequence: CASIGQGPSYEQYF. CDR3 DNA: TGTGCCAGCATCGGACAGGGTCCCTCCTACGAGCAGTACTTC.

This chain connects TRBV28 to TRBJ2-7; D is uncertain. Trimming pared 3 bases from V and 1 base from J, leaving 10 bases between. CDR1 is MDHEN and CDR2 is SYDVKM in the germline V gene. The CDR3 is 14 residues long. This CDR3 reads CASSFPPRSYEQYF. CDR3 nucleotides: TGTGCCAGCAGTTTTCCCCCGAGGTCCTACGAGCAGTACTTC. Based on the CDR3 plus reference TRBV28 and TRBJ2-7, the full variable domain is DVKVTQSSRYLVKRTGEKVFLECVQDMDHENMFWYRQDPGLGLRLIYFSYDVKMKEKGDIPEGYSVSREKKERFSLILESASTNQTSMYLCASSFPPRSYEQYFGPGTRLTVT.

The rearrangement uses TRBV7-8 and TRBJ2-1, with D tentatively TRBD2 (6 bases). V was trimmed by 3 bases and J by 4 bases, leaving 10 bases between them. The CDR3 loop spans 14 amino acids. The germline V gene encodes CDR1 SGHVS and CDR2 FQNEAQ. The CDR3 region is CASSFFGGYNEQFF. CDR3 nucleotides: TGTGCCAGCAGCTTTTTCGGGGGTTACAATGAGCAGTTCTTC.

This chain joins TRBV2 and TRBJ2-5, with D perhaps matching TRBD1 (5 bases). The CDR3 spans 13 residues. CDR1 is SNHLY, CDR2 FYNNEI, per germline. Trimming stripped 8 bases from V and 1 base from J, with 11 bases between. The CDR3 coding sequence is TGTGCCAGCGGACCCGACAGCCAAGAGACCCAGTACTTC. As protein: CASGPDSQETQYF.

V and J are TRBV7-2 and TRBJ2-1; the match to TRBD2 covers 8 bases. The V gene's germline CDR1 is SGHTA and CDR2 FQGNSA. The CDR3 spans 15 residues. The ends lost 5 bases at V and 7 bases at J; junction bases unmatched: 10. CDR3 in DNA: TGTGCCAGCAGCGACTTAGGACTAGCTGGGAATGAGCAGTTCTTC. It codes for CASSDLGLAGNEQFF.

CDR3 nucleotides: TGCAGCGGGGTACGCGGGACAGATACGCAGTATTTT. Protein product: CSGVRGTDTQYF. This chain joins TRBV29-1 and TRBJ2-3, with a weak D call TRBD2 (5 bases). Trimming took 7 bases from V and 3 from J, leaving 11 bases between them. Germline-derived CDR1 and CDR2 are SQVTM and ANQGSEA. The CDR3 extends over 12 amino acids.

The chain uses TRBV20-1 and TRBJ1-2, with D unclear. CDR1 DFQATT and CDR2 SNEGSKA come from the germline V gene (reference sequence). This CDR3 is built from 11 residues. Between the trimmed V and J ends, which lost 1 base and 7 bases, there was a span of 7 bases. CDR3 in DNA: TGCAGTGCTAGAGCCTCCGGTGGCTACACCTTC. Its protein product is CSARASGGYTF.

The chain carries TRBV15 and TRBJ2-4; TRBD2 matches 9 bases. Germline lookup yields CDR1 LNHNV and CDR2 YYDKDF (reference sequence). CDR3 size: 18 residues. V lost 3 bases and J lost 0; bases outside the gene matches: 9. The CDR3 loop is CATSSLASGAVAKNIQYF. CDR3 coding DNA: TGTGCCACCAGCAGTCTGGCTAGCGGGGCGGTAGCCAAAAACATTCAGTACTTC.

The CDR3 nucleotides read TGCAGCGTTGAAGGGGTGACAGAAGCTTTCTTT. Translation: CSVEGVTEAFF. The chain uses TRBV29-1 and TRBJ1-1; D call uncertain. Per germline, CDR1 SQVTM and CDR2 ANQGSEA. Trimming removed 1 base at V and 8 bases at J, with 8 bases between. The CDR3 spans 11 residues.

The V and J genes are TRBV13 and TRBJ2-7; 7 nucleotides align to TRBD1. J gave up 5 bases and V 4 bases, and 11 bases lay outside the gene matches. The germline V gene has CDR1 PRHDT and CDR2 FYEKMQ (reference sequence). This CDR3 comprises 15 residues. The CDR3 bases are TGTGCCAGCAGCTCACGACAGGGTCTGGACGACGAGCAGTACTTC. Residues: CASSSRQGLDDEQYF.

The genes are TRBV28 and TRBJ2-7; maybe TRBD2 (5 bases). CDR1 is MDHEN, CDR2 SYDVKM, per germline. V lost 5 bases to trimming and J lost 2 bases, with 10 bases between them. The CDR3 consists of 13 residues. CDR3 amino acids: CASSIGEPYEQYF. The CDR3 region has the DNA TGTGCCAGCAGTATCGGGGAGCCCTACGAGCAGTACTTC.

This chain links TRBV5-6 with TRBJ2-3; 8 nucleotides match TRBD1. Germline trimming cut 1 base from V and 4 bases from J; bases unmatched to any gene: 8. This CDR3 has 16 amino acids. Germline-derived CDR1 and CDR2 are SGHDT and YYEEEE. The CDR3 sequence: CASSLRTGSQADTQYF. The CDR3 nucleotides are TGTGCCAGCAGCTTGAGGACAGGGAGTCAGGCAGATACGCAGTATTTT.

The genes are TRBV5-1 and TRBJ2-3, with TRBD2 as a possible D gene (5 bases). Germline V CDR1 and CDR2: SGHRS, YFSETQ. Trimming removed 4 bases from V and 1 base from J, with 10 bases in between. The CDR3 runs 14 residues. CDR3 region: CASSTEVGTDTQYF. In DNA, the CDR3 is TGCGCCAGCAGCACGGAGGTCGGCACAGATACGCAGTATTTT.

J is TRBJ2-5 and V is TRBV7-9; weak D call: TRBD1 (6 bases). This CDR3 has 14 residues. CDR1 is SEHNR, CDR2 FQNEAQ, per germline (reference sequence). V lost 2 bases and J lost 5, with 12 bases in between. The CDR3 sequence is CASSLSQGRETQYF. The CDR3 coding sequence is TGTGCCAGCAGCTTAAGTCAGGGGCGGGAGACCCAGTACTTC.

This chain connects TRBV7-2 to TRBJ1-1, with 8 bases matching TRBD1. Trimming cost V 5 bases and J 4 bases; bases outside gene matches: 9. Germline V gene data show CDR1 as SGHTA and CDR2 as FQGNSA. The CDR3 covers 15 residues. CDR3: CASSPDRVTSTEAFF. CDR3 DNA: TGTGCCAGCAGCCCGGACAGGGTGACGAGCACTGAAGCTTTCTTT. Variable domain in full (rest from reference TRBV7-2 and TRBJ1-1): GAGVSQSPSNKVTEKGKDVELRCDPISGHTALYWYRQSLGQGLEFLIYFQGNSAPDKSGLPSDRFSAERTGGSVSTLTIQRTQQEDSAVYLCASSPDRVTSTEAFFGQGTRLTVV.

The rearrangement links TRBV19 to TRBJ1-1; TRBD1 is a possible D gene (5 bases). Per the germline V gene, CDR1 is LNHDA and CDR2 is SQIVND (reference sequence). V was pared by 7 bases and J by 1 base, with 10 bases between. This CDR3 region has 13 residues. The CDR3, as DNA: TGTGCCAGTATCGGGCAGGGGAACACTGAAGCTTTCTTT. Protein: CASIGQGNTEAFF.

This chain joins TRBV19 and TRBJ2-7; D remains unclear. CDR1 is LNHDA, CDR2 SQIVND, per germline (reference sequence). Trimming took 4 bases from V and 4 from J, leaving 11 bases between them. The CDR3 loop spans 13 amino acids. Here the CDR3 reads CASSKTGSYEQYF. The CDR3 DNA reads as TGTGCCAGTAGTAAGACTGGGTCTTACGAGCAGTACTTC.

V gene TRBV18 combines with J gene TRBJ1-2; the D gene is possibly TRBD1 (6 bases). The germline CDR1 and CDR2 sequences are KGHSH and LQKENI. The CDR3 consists of 13 residues. V was pared by 4 bases and J by 3 bases, with 9 bases between. CDR3 in amino acids: CASSQQGYYGYTF. The CDR3 coding sequence is TGTGCCAGCTCACAACAGGGATACTATGGCTACACCTTC.